The 19 T cell receptor beta chains in this list originate from one sample, sequenced in a study of response to subunit inactivated influenza vaccine. MiXCR was run by TCRdb on the RT-PCR reads, yielding one entry per CDR3 protein. The table includes a few hundred thousand distinct CDR3 sequences, 11% to 15% detected once. This sample comprised PBMCs from blood, obtained about 12 days after vaccination. Source of these receptors: a man aged 50-59 years who received an inactivated influenza vaccine.

This clonotype was recorded many times. This sequence joins TRBV15 and TRBJ1-5, with D perhaps matching TRBD1 (5 bases). Trimming cost V 4 bases and J 1 base, with 17 bases left between them. CDR3 length: 17 residues. CDR1 and CDR2 (germline): LNHNV, YYDKDF (reference sequence). In DNA, the CDR3 is TGTGCCACCAGCAAAGATCAGGGTACAGTGAGCAATCAGCCCCAGCATTTT. Translating gives CATSKDQGTVSNQPQHF.

The chain links TRBV20-1 to TRBJ1-2; 8 bases fit TRBD1. With 0 bases clipped from V and 8 bases from J, the junction kept 5 bases outside the gene matches. There are 13 residues in the CDR3. Per germline, CDR1 DFQATT and CDR2 SNEGSKA (reference sequence). The CDR3 sequence: CSAREGQGDGYTF. The DNA for the CDR3 is TGCAGTGCTAGAGAAGGACAGGGAGACGGCTACACCTTC.

V usage is TRBV14 and J usage is TRBJ2-2, with D uncertain. The CDR3 runs to 16 residues. Deletions cut 2 bases from V and 1 base from J, with 11 bases between. Germline CDR1 reads SGHDN; CDR2 reads FVKESK. The CDR3 loop is CASSQKKNLNTGELFF. Written as DNA, the CDR3 is TGTGCCAGCAGCCAAAAAAAGAACTTGAACACCGGGGAGCTGTTTTTT.

This sequence joins TRBV28 and TRBJ1-2; 7 nucleotides align to TRBD1. J gave up 10 bases and V 7 bases, and 6 bases lay outside the gene matches. The length of the CDR3 is 11 residues. CDR1 is MDHEN, CDR2 SYDVKM, per germline. The CDR3 bases are TGTGCCAGCACCAGACAGGGAAACTACACCTTC. It yields the protein CASTRQGNYTF.

The gene calls are TRBV7-2 and TRBJ2-7; 10 nucleotides align to TRBD2. Germline V lookup: CDR1 SGHTA, CDR2 FQGNSA. V was clipped by 0 bases and J by 2 bases; unmatched bases: 7. The CDR3 has 17 residues. CDR3 protein: CASSLAWTSGGTYEQYF. The DNA for the CDR3 is TGTGCCAGCAGCTTAGCCTGGACTAGCGGAGGTACCTACGAGCAGTACTTC.

This clonotype has just a few counts. The chain uses TRBV9 and TRBJ2-7; TRBD2 agrees at 15 bases. The trim removed 3 bases at V and 9 bases at J, leaving 16 bases unmatched. Germline V gene data show CDR1 as SGDLS and CDR2 as YYNGEE. This CDR3 has 18 amino acids. As DNA, the CDR3 is TGTGCCAGCAGCGGTAAACCGACCGGGACTAGCGGGAGGCGGGTGCAGTACTTC. Encoded protein: CASSGKPTGTSGRRVQYF.

A few counts support this clonotype. The chain uses TRBV7-2 and TRBJ2-1, with D unresolved. With 3 bases removed from V and 6 bases from J, the gap between germline ends came to 15 bases. Germline values: CDR1 SGHTA, CDR2 FQGNSA. The length of the CDR3 is 15 residues. The CDR3 DNA sequence: TGTGCCAGCAGCTTTACCCAACTCCGACTCAATGAGCAGTTCTTC. This codes for CASSFTQLRLNEQFF. The full variable domain, its missing parts supplied by reference TRBV7-2 and TRBJ2-1, is GAGVSQSPSNKVTEKGKDVELRCDPISGHTALYWYRQSLGQGLEFLIYFQGNSAPDKSGLPSDRFSAERTGGSVSTLTIQRTQQEDSAVYLCASSFTQLRLNEQFFGPGTRLTVL.

V and J are TRBV2 and TRBJ2-1; D is uncertain. V was pared by 2 bases and J by 4 bases, with 6 bases between. Germline CDR1 SNHLY, CDR2 FYNNEI. The length of the CDR3 is 13 residues. CDR3 in DNA: TGTGCCAGCAGTGAACGCCAATACAATGAGCAGTTCTTC. Translated: CASSERQYNEQFF.

Only a few counts were recorded for this clonotype. V and J are TRBV5-5 and TRBJ2-1; 7 bases map to TRBD1. Trimming cost V 4 bases and J 4 bases; bases outside gene matches: 5. This CDR3 has 14 residues. Germline values: CDR1 SGHKS, CDR2 YYEKEE (reference sequence). CDR3 in amino acids: CASSGPTGYNEQFF. CDR3 nucleotide sequence: TGTGCCAGCAGCGGTCCGACAGGGTACAATGAGCAGTTCTTC.

This clonotype was recorded at least ten times. Since a much larger clone is just one base distant, this may be a read error. The chain employs TRBV7-9 and TRBJ1-1; no firm D call. This CDR3 has 13 residues. Germline V gene data show CDR1 as SEHNR and CDR2 as FQNEAQ (reference sequence). The V gene lost 0 bases and the J gene lost 5 bases, with 7 bases spanning the gap. CDR3 sequence (DNA): TGTGCCAGCAGCTTAGCGATGGGGACTGAAGCTTTCTTT. Translation: CASSLAMGTEAFF.

The genes are TRBV29-1 and TRBJ2-7, with D possibly being TRBD2 (6 bases). In germline, CDR1 is SQVTM, CDR2 ANQGSEA. The CDR3 has 12 amino acids. Trimming pared 6 bases from V and 5 bases from J, leaving 14 bases between. The CDR3, as DNA: TGCAGCGTCCTCGGGACTGGTCACGAGCAGTACTTC. Translated, it gives CSVLGTGHEQYF.

This clonotype was observed at least ten times. This chain connects TRBV20-1 to TRBJ2-1, with 8 bases fitting TRBD2. Per the germline V gene, CDR1 is DFQATT and CDR2 is SNEGSKA (reference sequence). This CDR3 contains 16 residues. V lost 3 bases, J lost 0 bases, and 7 bases stayed unmatched. The CDR3 coding sequence is TGCAGTGCTAGGCCTCCTGGACTAGCCTCCTACAATGAGCAGTTCTTC. The encoded protein is CSARPPGLASYNEQFF.

This clonotype was recorded at least ten times. The V call is TRBV5-6, the J call TRBJ1-2; no clear D. The V gene lost 4 bases and the J gene lost 0 bases, with 13 bases spanning the gap. Germline values: CDR1 SGHDT, CDR2 YYEEEE. The CDR3 contains 15 residues. The CDR3 DNA is TGTGCCAGCAGCACGCTGAGGAGTGCTAACTATGGCTACACCTTC. Protein sequence: CASSTLRSANYGYTF.

The chain carries TRBV28 and TRBJ2-1, with 11 bases fitting TRBD2. The V gene end was trimmed by 2 bases and the J gene end by 16 bases; junction bases not matched to a gene: 13. CDR3 length: 15 amino acids. Germline CDR1 reads MDHEN; CDR2 reads SYDVKM. CDR3 DNA sequence: TGTGCCAGCAGTTTAGCCTCTGCCGGGACTAGCGGAGCTTTCTTC. Its translation: CASSLASAGTSGAFF.

This clonotype was seen a handful of times. The chain links TRBV6-5 to TRBJ2-3, with 9 bases fitting TRBD2. The CDR3 runs to 15 residues. J lost 3 bases, V lost 4 bases, and 5 bases had no gene match. Looked up from germline, CDR1 is MNHEY and CDR2 is SVGAGI. DNA for the CDR3: TGTGCCAGCAGTTTACTAGCGGGTTGGACAGATACGCAGTATTTT. It is translated as CASSLLAGWTDTQYF.

There are a few counts of this clonotype. V is TRBV6-5 and J is TRBJ2-7; D possibly corresponds to TRBD1 (6 bases). The CDR3 runs to 15 residues. Germline values: CDR1 MNHEY, CDR2 SVGAGI. V gave up 2 bases and J gave up 2 bases, with 13 bases separating them. In DNA form, the CDR3 reads TGTGCCAGCAGTTACGGTCGCAGGGGCCCCTACGAGCAGTACTTC. Translated, it gives CASSYGRRGPYEQYF.

The J gene is TRBJ1-1, the V gene TRBV7-2, with D perhaps matching TRBD1 (5 bases). The CDR3 has 15 amino acids. Trimming took 2 bases from V and 4 from J, leaving 14 bases between them. The V gene's germline CDR1 is SGHTA and CDR2 FQGNSA. For the CDR3, the DNA is TGTGCCAGCAGCTTAAGTTGGGGCGGTGGCACTGAAGCTTTCTTT. It specifies CASSLSWGGGTEAFF.

This clonotype was picked up a small number of times. The chain is built from TRBV6-6 and TRBJ2-7; 9 bases fit TRBD1. The CDR3 extends over 13 amino acids. J gave up 9 bases and V 7 bases, and 10 bases lay outside the gene matches. Germline V gene sequence: CDR1 MNHNY, CDR2 SVGAGI (reference sequence). CDR3 nucleotides: TGTGCCAGCACCCGGGACAGGGTAGGTCTGCAGTACTTC. Protein: CASTRDRVGLQYF.

This clonotype has a handful of counts. V and J are TRBV6-5 and TRBJ1-2, with 9 bases fitting TRBD1. CDR1 MNHEY and CDR2 SVGAGI come from the germline V gene. CDR3 length: 17 residues. V lost 2 bases, J lost 4 bases, and 11 bases stayed unmatched. CDR3 amino acids: CASSYRGQGPRGYGYTF. The CDR3 coding sequence is TGTGCCAGCAGTTACAGGGGACAGGGCCCAAGGGGCTATGGCTACACCTTC.